This TCR beta chain stems from a study of CD4 T cells in relation to SARS-CoV-2 and coronaviruses. In the case of this clone: Its cognate antigen is unknown.

The data were produced by immunoSEQ multiplex PCR, yet TCRdb's version contains in-frame clones alone and is incomplete. Of about 16,000 clones listed, approximately 80% were seen once; the top ten hold less than 20%. The V and J ends lost 5 bases and 4 bases, in that order; junction bases with no gene match: 7. Germline CDR1 reads SEHNR; CDR2 reads FQNEAQ (reference sequence). This CDR3 contains 14 residues. CD4+ T cells from unexposed donors were obtained before the COVID-19 pandemic (2011-2018). After roughly ten days of culture, CD4+ T cells were isolated. Testing used SARS-CoV-2 S/N and four cold-coronavirus spikes on unexposed-donor CD4+ T cells, cells permitting. Half the medium was replaced with IL-2 medium on days 3 and 7.

This rearrangement joins TRBV7-9 to TRBJ2-7; 8 bases match TRBD2. Sequencing was performed on CD4+ T cells from PBMCs, cultured in vitro. This TCR came from a human donor in good health. The chain's CDR3 is CASSPAGVRYEQYF. The CDR3, as DNA: TGTGCCAGCAGCCCAGCGGGAGTCCGGTACGAGCAGTACTTC.